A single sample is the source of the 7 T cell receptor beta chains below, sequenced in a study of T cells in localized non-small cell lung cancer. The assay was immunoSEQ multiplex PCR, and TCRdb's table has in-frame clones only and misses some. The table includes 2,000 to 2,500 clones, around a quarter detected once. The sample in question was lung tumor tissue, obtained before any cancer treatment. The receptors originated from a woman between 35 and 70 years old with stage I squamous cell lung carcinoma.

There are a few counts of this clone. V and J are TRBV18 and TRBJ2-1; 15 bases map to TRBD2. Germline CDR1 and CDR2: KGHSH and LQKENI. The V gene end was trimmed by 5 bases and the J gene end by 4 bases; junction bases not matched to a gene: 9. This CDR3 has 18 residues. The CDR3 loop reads CASSNFPGLAGGYNEQFF. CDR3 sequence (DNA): TGTGCCAGCTCAAACTTCCCGGGACTAGCGGGAGGTTACAATGAGCAGTTCTTC.

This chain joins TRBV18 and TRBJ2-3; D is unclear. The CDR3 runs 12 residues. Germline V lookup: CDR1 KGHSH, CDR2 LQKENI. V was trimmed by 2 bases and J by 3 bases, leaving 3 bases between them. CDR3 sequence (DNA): TGTGCCAGCTCACCAGTTACAGATACGCAGTATTTT. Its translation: CASSPVTDTQYF.

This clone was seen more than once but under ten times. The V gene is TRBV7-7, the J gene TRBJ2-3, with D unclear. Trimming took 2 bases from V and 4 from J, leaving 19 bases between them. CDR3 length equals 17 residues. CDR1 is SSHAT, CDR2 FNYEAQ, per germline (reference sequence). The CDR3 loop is CASSLSSATSEADTQYF. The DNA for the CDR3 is TGTGCCAGCAGCTTAAGTTCGGCGACTTCTGAGGCAGATACGCAGTATTTT.

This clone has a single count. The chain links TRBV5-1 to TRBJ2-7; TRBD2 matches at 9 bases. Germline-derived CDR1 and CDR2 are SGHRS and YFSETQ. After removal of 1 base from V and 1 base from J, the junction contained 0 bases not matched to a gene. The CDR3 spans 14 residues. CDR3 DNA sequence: TGCGCCAGCAGCTTGACTAGCGGGTCCTACGAGCAGTACTTC. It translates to CASSLTSGSYEQYF.

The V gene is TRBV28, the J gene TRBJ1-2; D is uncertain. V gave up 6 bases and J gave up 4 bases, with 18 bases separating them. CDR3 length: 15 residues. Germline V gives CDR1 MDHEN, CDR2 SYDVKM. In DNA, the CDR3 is TGTGCCAGCAGGGAATCACGGTCGTTGGGCTATGGCTACACCTTC. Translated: CASRESRSLGYGYTF.

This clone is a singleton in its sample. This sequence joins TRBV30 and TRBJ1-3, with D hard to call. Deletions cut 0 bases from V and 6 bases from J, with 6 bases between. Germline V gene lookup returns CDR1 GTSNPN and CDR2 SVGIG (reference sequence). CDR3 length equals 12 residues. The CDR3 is CAWSVSPNTIYF. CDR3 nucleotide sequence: TGTGCCTGGAGTGTTTCTCCAAACACCATATATTTT.

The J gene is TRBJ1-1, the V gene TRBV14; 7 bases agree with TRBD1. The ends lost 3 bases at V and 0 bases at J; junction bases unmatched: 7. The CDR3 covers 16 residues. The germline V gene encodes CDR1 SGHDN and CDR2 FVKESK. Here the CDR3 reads CASSQKKGGLNTEAFF. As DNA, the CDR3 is TGTGCCAGCAGCCAGAAGAAAGGGGGCCTGAACACTGAAGCTTTCTTT.